This T cell receptor (beta chain) was identified in a study of OX40 agonist ivuxolimab in advanced cancers. The CDR3 length is 21 residues. This clone was counted between two and nine times. The method was immunoSEQ multiplex PCR; TCRdb's version includes in-frame clones alone and lacks a portion of them. The sample lists around 37,000 clones, approximately 80% seen once, with around a fifth in the top ten. V and J are TRBV21-1 and TRBJ2-6; the table calls TRBD1, which could not be checked here. TRBV21-1 is a pseudogene segment. The sequencing used CD4+ or CD8+ T cells sorted from blood, collected in a trial of the OX40 agonist ivuxolimab. This TCR derives from an adult with an advanced solid tumor such as melanoma, head and neck, liver or kidney cancer. CDR3 sequence reads: CASSMAYVGHLLISGANVLTF. In DNA form, the CDR3 reads TGTGCCAGCAGCATGGCGTACGTTGGACACCTCCTAATCTCTGGGGCCAACGTCCTGACTTTC.